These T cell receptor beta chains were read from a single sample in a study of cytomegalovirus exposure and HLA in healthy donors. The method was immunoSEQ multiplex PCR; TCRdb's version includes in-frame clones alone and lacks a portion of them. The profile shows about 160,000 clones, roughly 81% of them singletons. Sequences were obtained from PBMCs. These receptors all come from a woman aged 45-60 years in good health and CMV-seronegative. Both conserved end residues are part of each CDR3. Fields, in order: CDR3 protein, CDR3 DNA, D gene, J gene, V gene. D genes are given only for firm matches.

CDR3aa: CASSVASHLEQFF
CDR3nt: TGTGCCAGCAGCGTAGCCTCCCACTTGGAGCAGTTCTTC
d_gene: NA
j_gene: TRBJ2-1
v_gene: TRBV9

CDR3aa: CASSAGGAIRDEQFF
CDR3nt: TGTGCCAGCAGCGCCGGGGGGGCCATTAGAGATGAGCAGTTCTTC
d_gene: TRBD2
j_gene: TRBJ2-1
v_gene: TRBV7-3

CDR3aa: CASSPGQGSYNEQFF
CDR3nt: TGTGCCAGCAGTCCGGGACAGGGGTCCTACAATGAGCAGTTCTTC
d_gene: TRBD1
j_gene: TRBJ2-1
v_gene: TRBV5-4

CDR3aa: CASSQGQSPGATNEKLFF
CDR3nt: TGCGCCAGCAGCCAAGGTCAATCGCCAGGTGCAACTAATGAAAAACTGTTTTTT
d_gene: NA
j_gene: TRBJ1-4
v_gene: TRBV4-3

CDR3aa: CASSLGGSGMNTEAFF
CDR3nt: TGTGCCAGCAGCTTAGGAGGGTCGGGGATGAACACTGAAGCTTTCTTT
d_gene: NA
j_gene: TRBJ1-1
v_gene: TRBV7-9

CDR3aa: CASSFYLTSGRREQYF
CDR3nt: TGTGCCAGCAGTTTCTACCTGACTAGCGGGCGGAGGGAGCAGTACTTC
d_gene: TRBD2
j_gene: TRBJ2-7
v_gene: TRBV27

CDR3aa: CASRGGGGVGYGYTF
CDR3nt: TGTGCCAGCAGGGGCGGGGGGGGAGTAGGCTATGGCTACACCTTC
d_gene: NA
j_gene: TRBJ1-2
v_gene: TRBV2

CDR3aa: CATSGTGTSEQYF
CDR3nt: TGTGCCACCTCCGGGACAGGGACGAGCGAGCAGTACTTC
d_gene: TRBD1
j_gene: TRBJ2-7
v_gene: TRBV28

CDR3aa: CAWGVADAYNEQFF
CDR3nt: TGTGCCTGGGGAGTAGCGGACGCCTACAATGAGCAGTTCTTC
d_gene: NA
j_gene: TRBJ2-1
v_gene: TRBV30

CDR3aa: CASSLLAGGSYEQYF
CDR3nt: TGTGCCAGCAGCTTGTTAGCGGGGGGATCCTACGAGCAGTACTTC
d_gene: TRBD2
j_gene: TRBJ2-7
v_gene: TRBV5-4

CDR3aa: CASSFLAGVSSPLHF
CDR3nt: TGTGCCAGCAGTTTCCTCGCAGGGGTGAGCTCACCCCTCCACTTT
d_gene: NA
j_gene: TRBJ1-6
v_gene: TRBV27

CDR3aa: CASSLAQGAWNTEAFF
CDR3nt: TGCGCCAGCAGCTTGGCTCAGGGGGCCTGGAACACTGAAGCTTTCTTT
d_gene: TRBD1
j_gene: TRBJ1-1
v_gene: TRBV5-1

CDR3aa: CASSPREGSTDTQYF
CDR3nt: TGTGCCAGCAGCCCCAGGGAGGGGAGCACAGATACGCAGTATTTT
d_gene: TRBD2
j_gene: TRBJ2-3
v_gene: TRBV7-9